The rows below give T cell receptor beta chains drawn from one sample of a study of T cells expressing NK-cell markers. TCRdb reanalyzed the 5' RACE reads, giving one entry per CDR3 protein sequence and no DNA. The repertoire shows about 390,000 distinct CDR3 sequences; the top ten hold roughly 10%. Source material: blood T cells: a sorted CD56 or NKG2C T cell subset, CD4+ or CD8+ T cells, or bulk PBMC T cells (not recorded which). These receptors all stem from a woman aged 50 to 60 in good health. Both conserved end residues are part of each CDR3.

CDR3: CAIGSTSGSNEQFF
V: TRBV10-3
J: TRBJ2-1

CDR3: CSAMGRLAKNIQYF
V: TRBV20-1
J: TRBJ2-4

CDR3: CASSDIANTGELFF
V: TRBV25-1
J: TRBJ2-2

CDR3: CASSVAGINYGYTF
V: TRBV9
J: TRBJ1-2

CDR3: CASSDRQGRTNEKLFF
V: TRBV2
J: TRBJ1-4

CDR3: CATSLQGGVPHNEQFF
V: TRBV24-1
J: TRBJ2-1

CDR3: CSASMGRHNEKLFF
V: TRBV20-1
J: TRBJ1-4

CDR3: CATSDLMAFEQFF
V: TRBV24-1
J: TRBJ2-1

CDR3: CASSLGSDEQFF
V: TRBV11-2
J: TRBJ2-1

CDR3: CASTPTGLKRDEQFF
V: TRBV7-2
J: TRBJ2-1

CDR3: CASSSSVTGELFF
V: TRBV27
J: TRBJ2-2

CDR3: CASSYSTSRVTQYF
V: TRBV6-5
J: TRBJ2-3

CDR3: CSATLWGASGRYEQYF
V: TRBV20-1
J: TRBJ2-7

CDR3: CAWSDGPSYTF
V: TRBV30
J: TRBJ1-2

CDR3: CSASRATSRNGEQFF
V: TRBV20-1
J: TRBJ2-1

CDR3: CASSDRGGGSHEQYF
V: TRBV7-9
J: TRBJ2-7

CDR3: CASSQGRYGGNTEAFF
V: TRBV14
J: TRBJ1-1

CDR3: CASSYGTGGNTGELFF
V: TRBV6-5
J: TRBJ2-2

CDR3: CSARTSGKGETQYF
V: TRBV20-1
J: TRBJ2-5

CDR3: CASSQDLSGPYNEQFF
V: TRBV4-2
J: TRBJ2-1

CDR3: CASSSEGLVYGYTF
V: TRBV5-5
J: TRBJ1-2

CDR3: CASSPTDRVQDQETQYF
V: TRBV28
J: TRBJ2-5

CDR3: CASTPTWSGYGNEQFF
V: TRBV11-2
J: TRBJ2-1